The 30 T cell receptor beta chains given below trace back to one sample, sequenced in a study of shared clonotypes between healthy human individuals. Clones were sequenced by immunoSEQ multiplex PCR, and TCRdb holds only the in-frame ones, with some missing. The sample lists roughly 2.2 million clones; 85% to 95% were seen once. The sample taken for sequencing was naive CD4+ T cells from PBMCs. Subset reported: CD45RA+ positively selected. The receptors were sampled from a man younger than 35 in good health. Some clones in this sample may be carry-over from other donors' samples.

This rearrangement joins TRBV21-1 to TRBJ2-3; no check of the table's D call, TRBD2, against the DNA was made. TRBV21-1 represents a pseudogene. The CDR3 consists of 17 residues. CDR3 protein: CASSKGGGRSSTDTQYF. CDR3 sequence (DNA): TGTGCCAGCAGCAAAGGGGGGGGCAGGTCTAGCACAGATACGCAGTATTTT.

CDR3 sequence: CASSLAGINYGYTF. As DNA, the CDR3 is TGCGCCAGCAGCTTGGCCGGGATTAACTATGGCTACACCTTC. This chain joins TRBV5-1 and TRBJ1-2; no clear D. V was shortened by 0 bases and J by 1 base, with 7 bases between the two germline ends. This CDR3 is built from 14 residues. Looked up from germline, CDR1 is SGHRS and CDR2 is YFSETQ.

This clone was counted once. CDR3 in DNA: TGTGCCAGCAGCCTACAGGGGAGCCCCCAAGAGACCCAGTACTTC. Translating gives CASSLQGSPQETQYF. This chain joins TRBV2 and TRBJ2-5; 7 nucleotides align to TRBD1. Germline V gene data show CDR1 as SNHLY and CDR2 as FYNNEI. The CDR3 is 15 amino acids. Trimming took 6 bases from V and 1 from J; bases not matched to a gene: 8.

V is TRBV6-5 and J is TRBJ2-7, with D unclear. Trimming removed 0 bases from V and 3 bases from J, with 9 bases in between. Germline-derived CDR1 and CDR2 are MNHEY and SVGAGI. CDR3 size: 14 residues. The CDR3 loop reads CASSYSLGRYEQYF. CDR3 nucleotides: TGTGCCAGCAGTTACTCGCTGGGTCGCTACGAGCAGTACTTC.

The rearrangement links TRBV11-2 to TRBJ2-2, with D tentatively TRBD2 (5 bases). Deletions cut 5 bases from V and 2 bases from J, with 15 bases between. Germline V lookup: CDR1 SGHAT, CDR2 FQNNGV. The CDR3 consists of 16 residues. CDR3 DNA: TGTGCCAGCAGCCCGACCAGGACTTCTAACACCGGGGAGCTGTTTTTT. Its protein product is CASSPTRTSNTGELFF. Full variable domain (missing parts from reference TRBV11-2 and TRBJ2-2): EAGVAQSPRYKIIEKRQSVAFWCNPISGHATLYWYQQILGQGPKLLIQFQNNGVVDDSQLPKDRFSAERLKGVDSTLKIQPAKLEDSAVYLCASSPTRTSNTGELFFGEGSRLTVL.

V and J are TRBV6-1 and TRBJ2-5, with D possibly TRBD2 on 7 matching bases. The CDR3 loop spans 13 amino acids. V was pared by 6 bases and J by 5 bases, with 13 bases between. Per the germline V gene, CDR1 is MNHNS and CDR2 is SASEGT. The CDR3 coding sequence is TGTGCCAGCAGAGAGGGGGGGAGGGAGACCCAGTACTTC. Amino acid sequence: CASREGGRETQYF.

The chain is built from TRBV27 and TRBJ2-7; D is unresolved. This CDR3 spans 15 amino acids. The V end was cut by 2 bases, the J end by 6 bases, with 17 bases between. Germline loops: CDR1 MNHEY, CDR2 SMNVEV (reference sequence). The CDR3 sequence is CASSLETRQRGEQYF. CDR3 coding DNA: TGTGCCAGCAGTTTAGAGACCCGGCAAAGAGGCGAGCAGTACTTC.

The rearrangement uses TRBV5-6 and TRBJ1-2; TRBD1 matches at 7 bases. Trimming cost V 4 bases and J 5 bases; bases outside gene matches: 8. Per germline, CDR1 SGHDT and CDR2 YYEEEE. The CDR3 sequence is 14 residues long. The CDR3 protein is CASSPGTDDYGYTF. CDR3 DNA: TGTGCCAGCAGCCCGGGGACAGACGATTATGGCTACACCTTC.

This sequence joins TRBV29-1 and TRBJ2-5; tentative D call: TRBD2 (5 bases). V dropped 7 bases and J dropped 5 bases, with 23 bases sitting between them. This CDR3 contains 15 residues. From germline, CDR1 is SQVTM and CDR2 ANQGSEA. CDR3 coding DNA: TGCAGCGCCGAGGGTGGAGGTTTCGCTTGGGAGACCCAGTACTTC. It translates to CSAEGGGFAWETQYF. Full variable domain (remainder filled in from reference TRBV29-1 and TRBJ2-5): SAVISQKPSRDICQRGTSLTIQCQVDSQVTMMFWYRQQPGQSLTLIATANQGSEATYESGFVIDKFPISRPNLTFSTLTVSNMSPEDSSIYLCSAEGGGFAWETQYFGPGTRLLVL.

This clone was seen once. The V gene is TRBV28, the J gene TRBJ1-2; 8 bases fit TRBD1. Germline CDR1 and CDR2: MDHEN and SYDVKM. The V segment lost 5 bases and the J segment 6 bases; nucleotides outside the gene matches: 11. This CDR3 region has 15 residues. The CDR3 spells CASSLVDRDSDGYTF. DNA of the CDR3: TGTGCCAGCAGTCTAGTGGACAGGGATAGTGATGGCTACACCTTC.

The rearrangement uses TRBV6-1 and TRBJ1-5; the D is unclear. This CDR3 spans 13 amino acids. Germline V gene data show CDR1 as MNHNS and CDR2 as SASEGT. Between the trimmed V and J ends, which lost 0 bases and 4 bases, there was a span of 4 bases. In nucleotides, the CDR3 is TGTGCCAGCAGTGAAGCGACGAATCAGCCCCAGCATTTT. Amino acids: CASSEATNQPQHF.

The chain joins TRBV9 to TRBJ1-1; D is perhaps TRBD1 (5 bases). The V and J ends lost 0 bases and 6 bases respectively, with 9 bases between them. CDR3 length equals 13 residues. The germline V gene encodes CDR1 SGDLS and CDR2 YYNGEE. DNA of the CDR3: TGTGCCAGCAGCGTAGGGTGGGGGGCTGAAGCTTTCTTT. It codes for CASSVGWGAEAFF.

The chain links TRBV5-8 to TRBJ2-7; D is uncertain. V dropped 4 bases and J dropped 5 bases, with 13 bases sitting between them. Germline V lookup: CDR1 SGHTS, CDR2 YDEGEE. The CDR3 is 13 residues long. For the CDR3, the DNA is TGTGCCAGCAGCGAGCCCCCACTGAACGAGCAGTACTTC. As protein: CASSEPPLNEQYF.

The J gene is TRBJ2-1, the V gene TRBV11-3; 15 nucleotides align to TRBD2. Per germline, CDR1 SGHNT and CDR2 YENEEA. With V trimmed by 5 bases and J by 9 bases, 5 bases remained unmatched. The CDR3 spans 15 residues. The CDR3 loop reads CASSPGLAGGPEQFF. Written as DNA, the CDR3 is TGTGCCAGCAGCCCAGGACTAGCGGGAGGGCCTGAGCAGTTCTTC.

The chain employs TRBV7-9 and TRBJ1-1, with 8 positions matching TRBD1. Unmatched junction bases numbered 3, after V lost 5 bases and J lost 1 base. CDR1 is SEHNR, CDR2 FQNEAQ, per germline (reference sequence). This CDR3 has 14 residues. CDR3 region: CASSGDRWNTEAFF. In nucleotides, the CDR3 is TGTGCCAGCAGCGGGGACAGGTGGAACACTGAAGCTTTCTTT.

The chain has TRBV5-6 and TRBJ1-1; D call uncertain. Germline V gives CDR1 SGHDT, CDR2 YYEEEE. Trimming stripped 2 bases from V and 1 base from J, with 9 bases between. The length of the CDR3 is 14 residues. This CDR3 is CASSFRARNTEAFF. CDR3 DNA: TGTGCCAGCAGCTTCCGGGCCCGGAACACTGAAGCTTTCTTT.

CDR3 nucleotides: TGCGCCAGCAGCACCCGCCGGGACACCCTCACAGATACGCAGTATTTT. Amino acid sequence: CASSTRRDTLTDTQYF. This chain links TRBV5-1 with TRBJ2-3, with a tentative D call TRBD1 (6 bases). The CDR3 has 16 amino acids. Germline CDR1 and CDR2: SGHRS and YFSETQ. V gave up 4 bases and J gave up 2 bases, with 17 bases separating them.

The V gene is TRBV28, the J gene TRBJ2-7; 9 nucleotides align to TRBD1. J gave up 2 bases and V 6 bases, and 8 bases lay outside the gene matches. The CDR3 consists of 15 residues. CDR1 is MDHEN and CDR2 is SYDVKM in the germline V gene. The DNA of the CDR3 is TGTGCCAGCAGCCCATTGGGACAGGGTACCTACGAGCAGTACTTC. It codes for CASSPLGQGTYEQYF.

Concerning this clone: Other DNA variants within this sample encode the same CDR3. Here the CDR3 DNA reads TGTGCCACCAGCAGAGATCCAAGGGAAAAACTGTTTTTT. Translating gives CATSRDPREKLFF. The chain combines TRBV15 with TRBJ1-4; D gene uncertain. This CDR3 has 13 residues. Trimming took 0 bases from V and 8 from J, leaving 7 bases between them. From germline, CDR1 is LNHNV and CDR2 YYDKDF (reference sequence). Using reference TRBV15 and TRBJ1-4 for the parts outside the CDR3, the full variable domain is DAMVIQNPRYQVTQFGKPVTLSCSQTLNHNVMYWYQQKSSQAPKLLFHYYDKDFNNEADTPDNFQSRRPNTSFCFLDIRSPGLGDTAMYLCATSRDPREKLFFGSGTQLSVL.

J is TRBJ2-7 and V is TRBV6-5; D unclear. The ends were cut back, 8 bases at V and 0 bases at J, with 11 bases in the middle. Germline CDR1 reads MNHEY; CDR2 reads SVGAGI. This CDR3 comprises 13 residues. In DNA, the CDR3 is TGTGCCAGCGGCCAGCGATACTCCTACGAGCAGTACTTC. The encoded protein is CASGQRYSYEQYF.

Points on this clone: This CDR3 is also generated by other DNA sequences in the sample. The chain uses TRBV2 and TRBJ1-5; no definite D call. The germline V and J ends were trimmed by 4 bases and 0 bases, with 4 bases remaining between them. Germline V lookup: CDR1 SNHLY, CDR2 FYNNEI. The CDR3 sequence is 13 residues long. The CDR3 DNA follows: TGTGCCAGCAGTGGCGATAGCAATCAGCCCCAGCATTTT. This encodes CASSGDSNQPQHF.

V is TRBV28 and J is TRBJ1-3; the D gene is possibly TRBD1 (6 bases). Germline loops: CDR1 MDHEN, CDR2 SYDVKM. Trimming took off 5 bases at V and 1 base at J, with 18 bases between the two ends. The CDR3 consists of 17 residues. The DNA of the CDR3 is TGTGCCAGCAGTCCGCCCCGGAGAGGGGGATCTGGAAACACCATATATTTT. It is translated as CASSPPRRGGSGNTIYF.

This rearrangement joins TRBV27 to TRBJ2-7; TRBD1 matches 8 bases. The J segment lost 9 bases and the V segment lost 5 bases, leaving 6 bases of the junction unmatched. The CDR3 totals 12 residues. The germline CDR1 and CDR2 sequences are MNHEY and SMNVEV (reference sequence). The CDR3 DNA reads TGTGCCAGCAGTCGGGACAGGAGGGCGCAGTACTTC. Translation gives CASSRDRRAQYF.

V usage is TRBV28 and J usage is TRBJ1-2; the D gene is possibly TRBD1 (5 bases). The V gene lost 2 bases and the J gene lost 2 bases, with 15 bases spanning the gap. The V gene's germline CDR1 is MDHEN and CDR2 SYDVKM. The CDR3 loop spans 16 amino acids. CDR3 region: CASSLGTLTPNYGYTF. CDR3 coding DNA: TGTGCCAGCAGTTTAGGGACGTTGACCCCGAACTATGGCTACACCTTC.

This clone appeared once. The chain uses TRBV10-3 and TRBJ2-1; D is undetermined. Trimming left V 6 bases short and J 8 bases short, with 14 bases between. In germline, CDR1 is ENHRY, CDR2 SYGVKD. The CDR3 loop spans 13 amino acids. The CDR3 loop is CAIRNSLSDEQFF. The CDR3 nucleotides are TGTGCCATCAGGAACAGTTTGAGCGATGAGCAGTTCTTC.

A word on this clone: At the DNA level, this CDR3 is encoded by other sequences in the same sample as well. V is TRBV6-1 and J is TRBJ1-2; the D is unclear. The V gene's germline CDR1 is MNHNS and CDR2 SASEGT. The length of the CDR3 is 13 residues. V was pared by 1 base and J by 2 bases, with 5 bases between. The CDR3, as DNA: TGTGCCAGCAGTGAAGGACTGAACTATGGCTACACCTTC. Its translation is CASSEGLNYGYTF.

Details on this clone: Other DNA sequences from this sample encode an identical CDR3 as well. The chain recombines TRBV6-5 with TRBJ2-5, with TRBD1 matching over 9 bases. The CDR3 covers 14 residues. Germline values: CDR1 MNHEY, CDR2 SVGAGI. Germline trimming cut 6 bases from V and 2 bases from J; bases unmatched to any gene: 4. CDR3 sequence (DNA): TGTGCCAGCAGCCGGGACAGGGTACAAGAGACCCAGTACTTC. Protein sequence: CASSRDRVQETQYF.

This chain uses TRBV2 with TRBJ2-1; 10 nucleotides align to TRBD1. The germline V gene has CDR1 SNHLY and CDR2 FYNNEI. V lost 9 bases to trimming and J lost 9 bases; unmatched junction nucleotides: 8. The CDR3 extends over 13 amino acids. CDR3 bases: TGTGCCAGGACAGGGGGCTCTACGGGTGAGCAGTTCTTC. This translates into CARTGGSTGEQFF.

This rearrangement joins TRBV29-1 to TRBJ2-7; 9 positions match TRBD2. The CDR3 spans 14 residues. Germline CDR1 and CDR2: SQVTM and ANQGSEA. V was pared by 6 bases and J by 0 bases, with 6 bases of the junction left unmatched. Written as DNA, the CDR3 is TGCAGCGTGACTAGCGGACTTAGCTCCTACGAGCAGTACTTC. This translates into CSVTSGLSSYEQYF.

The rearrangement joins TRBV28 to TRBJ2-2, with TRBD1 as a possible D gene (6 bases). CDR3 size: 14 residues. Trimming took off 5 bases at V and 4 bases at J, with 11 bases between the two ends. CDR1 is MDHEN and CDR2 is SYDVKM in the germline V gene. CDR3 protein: CASSGGQTTGELFF. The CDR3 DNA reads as TGTGCCAGCAGTGGAGGACAGACCACCGGGGAGCTGTTTTTT.